The 3 T cell receptor beta chains below come from one sample, sequenced in a study of beta chain features in type 1 diabetes. Expressed TCRB transcripts were sequenced after all isolated RNA was converted to cDNA. Assay used: immunoSEQ multiplex PCR; TCRdb lists only in-frame clones, some missing. The repertoire holds 150,000 to 190,000 clones, around 10% seen once, with around 2.1% in the top ten. The sample was central memory CD4+ T cells from blood. Every receptor here comes from a man between 18 and 35 years old in good health.

This sequence joins TRBV7-2 and TRBJ2-3, with TRBD2 matching over 9 bases. CDR1 is SGHTA and CDR2 is FQGNSA in the germline V gene. Unmatched junction bases numbered 7, after V lost 2 bases and J lost 1 base. CDR3 length: 17 amino acids. CDR3 in amino acids: CASSLIPSGMGTDTQYF. The CDR3 bases are TGTGCCAGCAGCTTAATCCCTAGCGGGATGGGCACAGATACGCAGTATTTT.

V gene TRBV4-2 combines with J gene TRBJ2-3; D is possibly TRBD2 (6 bases). The V and J ends lost 4 bases and 1 base respectively, with 9 bases between them. Germline-derived CDR1 and CDR2 are LGHNA and YNFKEQ. This CDR3 contains 14 residues. This CDR3 reads CASSPWGGTDTQYF. For the CDR3, the DNA is TGTGCCAGCAGCCCCTGGGGGGGCACAGATACGCAGTATTTT.

The V gene is TRBV6-5, the J gene TRBJ2-1; possibly TRBD1 for D (6 bases). The length of the CDR3 is 14 residues. The V end was cut by 8 bases, the J end by 1 base, with 12 bases between. The germline V gene has CDR1 MNHEY and CDR2 SVGAGI. CDR3 sequence (DNA): TGTGCCAGCGGCGCAAGGGGGTCCTACAATGAGCAGTTCTTC. This translates into CASGARGSYNEQFF.